The T cell receptor (beta chain) described here comes from a study of cytomegalovirus exposure and HLA in healthy donors. The protocol was immunoSEQ multiplex PCR, while the TCRdb copy is restricted to in-frame clones and leaves out a portion. The sample carries around 300,000 clones, 65% to 90% recorded once. Germline CDR1 is KGHSH and CDR2 is LQKENI. V shed 4 bases and J 0 bases; nucleotides not matched to a gene: 10. This CDR3 is built from 18 residues. V usage is TRBV18 and J usage is TRBJ2-7, with 12 bases that match TRBD2. Material: PBMCs. The receptor comes from a woman between 18 and 30 years old in good health and CMV-seronegative. CDR3: CASSLPWTSGTSSYEQYF. For the CDR3, the DNA is TGTGCCAGCTCACTACCTTGGACTAGCGGGACGAGCTCCTACGAGCAGTACTTC.